This entry lists 18 T cell receptor beta chains sequenced from one sample in a study of blood T cell repertoires in COVID-19. Sequencing used immunoSEQ multiplex PCR; TCRdb keeps in-frame clones, though not all of them. The sample consists of 450,000 or so clones, roughly 89% of them appearing once. The specimen sequenced was peripheral blood. The receptors stem from a man aged 18 to 35 with COVID-19, enrolled during active disease.

The chain has TRBV6-4 and TRBJ2-2; possible D gene TRBD2, 6 bases. Trimming took 8 bases from V and 5 from J, leaving 12 bases between them. The V gene's germline CDR1 is MRHNA and CDR2 SNTAGT. CDR3 length equals 13 residues. This CDR3 reads CASRMEGTGELFF. The CDR3 DNA follows: TGTGCCAGCCGTATGGAGGGGACCGGGGAGCTGTTTTTT.

The gene calls are TRBV27 and TRBJ2-3; 9 bases match TRBD2. The trim removed 7 bases at V and 1 base at J, leaving 12 bases unmatched. The germline V gene has CDR1 MNHEY and CDR2 SMNVEV (reference sequence). This CDR3 has 17 residues. CDR3 in amino acids: CASTGSQRLAGTDTQYF. For the CDR3, the DNA is TGTGCCAGCACGGGGAGTCAAAGACTAGCGGGCACAGATACGCAGTATTTT.

This chain joins TRBV9 and TRBJ2-3, with 10 bases lining up with TRBD1. Germline-derived CDR1 and CDR2 are SGDLS and YYNGEE. The V gene end was trimmed by 4 bases and the J gene end by 2 bases; junction bases not matched to a gene: 7. This CDR3 is 16 amino acids long. The CDR3: CASSRPRQGATDTQYF. The CDR3 nucleotides are TGTGCCAGCAGCCGCCCCCGACAGGGGGCCACAGATACGCAGTATTTT.

The CDR3: CASSVAWEDEQYF. The CDR3 DNA is TGTGCCAGCAGCGTGGCCTGGGAGGACGAGCAGTACTTC. The gene calls are TRBV9 and TRBJ2-7, with D possibly matching TRBD2 (6 bases). Trimming left V 2 bases short and J 5 bases short, with 11 bases between. The germline CDR1 and CDR2 sequences are SGDLS and YYNGEE. The CDR3 sequence is 13 residues long.

The chain links TRBV6-5 to TRBJ1-6; TRBD1 is a possible D gene (6 bases). CDR3 size: 14 residues. Germline CDR1 and CDR2: MNHEY and SVGAGI. Trimming pared 0 bases from V and 8 bases from J, leaving 8 bases between. The chain's CDR3 is CASSYSYRDSPLHF. The CDR3 DNA reads TGTGCCAGCAGTTACTCTTACAGGGATTCACCCCTCCACTTT.

The V and J genes are TRBV5-8 and TRBJ2-1; tentatively, D is TRBD1 (6 bases). V was pared by 4 bases and J by 7 bases, with 15 bases between. Germline lookup yields CDR1 SGHTS and CDR2 YDEGEE. The CDR3 extends over 14 amino acids. CDR3 amino acids: CASSTRGSRNEQFF. CDR3 nucleotides: TGTGCCAGCAGCACCAGGGGTTCTAGGAATGAGCAGTTCTTC.

The table lists this clone with a count of one. V usage is TRBV3-1 (or the pseudogene TRBV3-2) and J usage is TRBJ2-5; 8 bases agree with TRBD2. CDR1 and CDR2 (germline): LGHDT, YNNKEL (reference sequence). This CDR3 spans 17 amino acids. Unmatched junction bases numbered 11, after V lost 0 bases and J lost 5 bases. The CDR3 reads CASSQDWQREISETQYF. Written as DNA, the CDR3 is TGTGCCAGCAGCCAAGATTGGCAGCGGGAGATTTCGGAGACCCAGTACTTC.

The rearrangement links TRBV12-3 or TRBV12-4 to TRBJ2-6; weak D call: TRBD2 (5 bases). V was cut by 6 bases and J by 4 bases, with 7 bases left in between. The CDR3 covers 13 residues. This CDR3 is CASSSGGANVLTF. The CDR3 DNA sequence: TGTGCCAGCAGCTCGGGGGGGGCCAACGTCCTGACTTTC.

V usage is TRBV7-3 and J usage is TRBJ2-1; 15 positions agree with TRBD2. The J segment lost 8 bases and the V segment lost 5 bases, leaving 10 bases of the junction unmatched. The CDR3 runs 17 residues. Germline CDR1 SGHTA, CDR2 FQGTGA. CDR3 in amino acids: CASSKGTSGRPSDEQFF. The CDR3 bases are TGTGCCAGCAGCAAAGGGACTAGCGGGAGGCCTTCGGATGAGCAGTTCTTC.

V usage is TRBV3-1 (or the pseudogene TRBV3-2) and J usage is TRBJ2-7; 8 bases align to TRBD2. The ends lost 3 bases at V and 6 bases at J; junction bases unmatched: 28. The CDR3 runs 21 residues. CDR1 is LGHDT, CDR2 YNNKEL, per germline (reference sequence). Written as DNA, the CDR3 is TGTGCCAGCAGCCAGGGCTCCGGGGGGTGGGTGGATAGCGGGATGATCGGCGAGCAGTACTTC. Protein product: CASSQGSGGWVDSGMIGEQYF.

This chain connects TRBV4-1 to TRBJ2-2; 9 bases are shared with TRBD2. The CDR3 consists of 18 residues. V shed 5 bases, J shed 4 bases, and the junction held 14 bases outside the gene matches. Germline CDR1 MGHRA, CDR2 YSYEKL. CDR3 coding DNA: TGCGCCAGCAGCTACCACCTAGGGACTAGCCGGGGCACCGGGGAGCTGTTTTTT. It specifies CASSYHLGTSRGTGELFF.

This rearrangement joins TRBV19 to TRBJ2-5; D is possibly TRBD2 (6 bases). This CDR3 region has 13 residues. Germline CDR1 is LNHDA and CDR2 is SQIVND (reference sequence). Between the trimmed V and J ends, which lost 5 bases and 0 bases, there was a span of 7 bases. CDR3 nucleotide sequence: TGTGCCAGTAGTGCGGGGAACCAAGAGACCCAGTACTTC. Its translation is CASSAGNQETQYF.

The rearrangement links TRBV6-5 to TRBJ1-2; tentatively, D is TRBD1 (6 bases). The CDR3 runs 14 residues. V was cut by 2 bases and J by 5 bases, with 12 bases left in between. In germline, CDR1 is MNHEY, CDR2 SVGAGI. For the CDR3, the DNA is TGTGCCAGCAGTTACACAGGGACGCAGTATGGCTACACCTTC. The encoded protein is CASSYTGTQYGYTF.

This chain joins TRBV5-1 and TRBJ1-1; D gene ambiguous. V was clipped by 4 bases and J by 2 bases, with 15 bases between them. The germline V gene encodes CDR1 SGHRS and CDR2 YFSETQ. The CDR3 has 15 amino acids. The CDR3 sequence: CASSRRERTNTEAFF. The CDR3 nucleotides are TGCGCCAGCAGCCGACGGGAGAGAACTAACACTGAAGCTTTCTTT.

This clone was detected once. This chain connects TRBV28 to TRBJ2-1, with 8 bases fitting TRBD1. The CDR3 runs to 12 residues. The V gene end was trimmed by 8 bases and the J gene end by 6 bases; junction bases not matched to a gene: 3. From germline, CDR1 is MDHEN and CDR2 SYDVKM. The CDR3 bases are TGTGCCAGCGCCGACAGGGGCAATGAGCAGTTCTTC. It yields the protein CASADRGNEQFF.

The J gene is TRBJ1-2, the V gene TRBV3-1 (or the pseudogene TRBV3-2); 9 bases line up with TRBD1. CDR1 and CDR2 (germline): LGHDT, YNNKEL (reference sequence). Trimming took 6 bases from V and 4 from J; bases not matched to a gene: 6. CDR3 length: 14 amino acids. The CDR3 DNA is TGTGCCAGCAGGGCGGGACAGGGATCCTATGGCTACACCTTC. Translated, it gives CASRAGQGSYGYTF.

V and J are TRBV19 and TRBJ2-2, with 10 bases lining up with TRBD1. This CDR3 region has 16 residues. CDR1 is LNHDA and CDR2 is SQIVND in the germline V gene (reference sequence). After removal of 4 bases from V and 1 base from J, the junction contained 3 bases not matched to a gene. The CDR3: CASSTRDRGNTGELFF. CDR3 bases: TGTGCCAGTAGTACCAGGGACAGGGGGAACACCGGGGAGCTGTTTTTT.

The genes are TRBV7-9 and TRBJ1-4, with D possibly being TRBD1 (5 bases). The germline V gene encodes CDR1 SEHNR and CDR2 FQNEAQ (reference sequence). Trimming left V 1 base short and J 5 bases short, with 17 bases between. The CDR3 has 17 residues. CDR3 coding DNA: TGTGCCAGCAGCTTAGGGTTTGGAGGGGCGTTAAATGAAAAACTGTTTTTT. Protein sequence: CASSLGFGGALNEKLFF.